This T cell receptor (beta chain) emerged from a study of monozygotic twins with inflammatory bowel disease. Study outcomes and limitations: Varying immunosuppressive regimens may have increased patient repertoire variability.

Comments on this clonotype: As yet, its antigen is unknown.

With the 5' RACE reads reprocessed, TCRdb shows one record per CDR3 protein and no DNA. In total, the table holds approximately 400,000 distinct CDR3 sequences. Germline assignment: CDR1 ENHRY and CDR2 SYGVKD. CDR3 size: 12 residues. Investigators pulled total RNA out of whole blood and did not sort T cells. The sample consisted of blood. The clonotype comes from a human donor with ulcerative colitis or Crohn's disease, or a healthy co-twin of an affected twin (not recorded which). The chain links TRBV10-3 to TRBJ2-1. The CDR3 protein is CAISEVGDEQFF.